The clone carrying this T cell receptor beta chain was detected only once. The entry originates in a study of blood T cell repertoires in COVID-19. Study background: Sample material is recorded as cDNA or gDNA derived from T cells, B-cell-depleted T cells, or PBMCs.

Under the authors' procedure: Nucleated cell number was recorded as an estimate derived from reference gene primer amplification. The assay was immunoSEQ multiplex PCR, and TCRdb's table has in-frame clones only and misses some. V, J and clone size were drawn from that table, and D and trimming were deduced from the DNA. The sample shows 150,000 to 200,000 clones, approximately 88% of them seen only once. The TCR was taken from a man in his 70s who had been exposed to COVID-19. The specimen was PBMCs or T cells enriched from blood (not recorded which).

The CDR3 nucleotides are TGCGCCAGCAGCCCCCCAGGGGAGGGTAGTAACGCCAAAAACGCCGGGAGCTACGAGCAGTACTTC. Its protein product is CASSPPGEGSNAKNAGSYEQYF. The V call is TRBV10-1, the J call TRBJ2-7; possible D gene TRBD2, 7 bases. V shed 6 bases and J shed 3 bases, with 39 bases lying between them. The CDR3 is made up of 22 amino acids. Germline CDR1 and CDR2: WNHNN and SYGVQD (reference sequence).